Listed here are 4 T cell receptor beta chains from one sample, sequenced in a study of CD8+CD57+ T cells in acquired aplastic anemia. Patients who underwent sequencing had shown CD8+CD57+ cell expansion by flow cytometry. The TCR beta profiling, which covered VDJ combination and CDR3 sequence, was carried out using genomic DNA as the template. TCRdb redid the calling of the reads with MiXCR, one entry per CDR3 protein. The sample has fewer than 200,000 distinct CDR3 sequences, over 70% seen once. What was sequenced was sorted CD4+, CD8+, or CD8+CD57+ T cells (not recorded which) from PBMCs. The origin of the receptors is a human donor with aplastic anemia.

The chain is built from TRBV7-2 and TRBJ2-7, with D perhaps matching TRBD2 (6 bases). V was pared by 4 bases and J by 2 bases, with 12 bases between. This CDR3 is 14 amino acids long. Germline assignment: CDR1 SGHTA and CDR2 FQGNSA. The CDR3 loop reads CASSSRGNAYEQYF. As DNA, the CDR3 is TGTGCCAGCAGCTCCCGCGGGAATGCCTACGAGCAGTACTTC. The full variable domain, rest sourced from reference TRBV7-2 and TRBJ2-7, is GAGVSQSPSNKVTEKGKDVELRCDPISGHTALYWYRQSLGQGLEFLIYFQGNSAPDKSGLPSDRFSAERTGGSVSTLTIQRTQQEDSAVYLCASSSRGNAYEQYFGPGTRLTVT.

As to this clonotype: Since no conserved phenylalanine or tryptophan closes the CDR3, a read error is the likely cause. The limits of the CDR3 on the DNA are not certain, so only TCRdb's listed CDR3 is given. V gene TRBV14 combines with J gene TRBJ2-7; the D segment call TRBD1 is taken from the table without a DNA check. Germline V gene lookup returns CDR1 SGHDN and CDR2 FVKESK. The length of the CDR3 is 9 amino acids, counting both ends. CDR3 residues: CASSPGTPR.

This clonotype was seen a few times. The chain couples TRBV2 to TRBJ1-6; 12 bases fit TRBD1. There are 16 residues in the CDR3. V was pared by 5 bases and J by 10 bases, with 9 bases of the junction left unmatched. Germline CDR1 reads SNHLY; CDR2 reads FYNNEI. CDR3 DNA: TGTGCCAGCAGTCCCGGGACAGGGGGCTTAGAGTCACCCCTCCACTTT. Its protein product is CASSPGTGGLESPLHF.

This chain uses TRBV9 with TRBJ2-1; a weak D match, TRBD1 (6 bases). V lost 0 bases, J lost 5 bases, and 12 bases lay in between. The germline V gene has CDR1 SGDLS and CDR2 YYNGEE. The CDR3 loop spans 15 amino acids. DNA for the CDR3: TGTGCCAGCAGCGTAGGTGGGGGCCTCCACAATGAGCAGTTCTTC. Translating it yields CASSVGGGLHNEQFF.